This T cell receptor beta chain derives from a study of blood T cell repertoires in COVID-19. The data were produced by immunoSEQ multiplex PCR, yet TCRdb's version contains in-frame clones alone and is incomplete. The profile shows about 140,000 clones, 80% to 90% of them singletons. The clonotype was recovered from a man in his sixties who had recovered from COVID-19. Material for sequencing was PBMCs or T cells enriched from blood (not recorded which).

The CDR3: CASSIADEKLFF. CDR3 DNA: TGTGCCAGCAGCATCGCGGATGAAAAACTGTTTTTT. The V call is TRBV5-5, the J call TRBJ1-4, with D uncertain. The V and J ends lost 4 bases and 6 bases respectively, with 7 bases between them. CDR3 length: 12 residues. CDR1 is SGHKS and CDR2 is YYEKEE in the germline V gene (reference sequence).